This TCR beta chain was sequenced for a study of beta chain features in type 1 diabetes. The wider study: Over all samples combined, more than 90,000,000 sorted cells were examined. Study-wide results and limits: Type 1 diabetes patients showed a moderate but significant shortening of TCRB CDR3s in all four CD4+ subsets. Junctions at VDJ sites from type 1 diabetes patients had fewer insertions and more deletions.

Remarks on this clone: The antigen remains undetermined.

Expressed TCRB transcripts got sequenced, as all isolated RNA was reverse transcribed. Produced via immunoSEQ multiplex PCR; TCRdb's table is partial and in-frame only. The repertoire has approximately 260,000 clones, around 21% of them found once; the top ten carry more than 0.025%. Per donor, one heparinised blood draw averaged roughly 120 mL. Trimming took off 4 bases at V and 3 bases at J, with 9 bases between the two ends. CDR3 length equals 13 residues. CDR1 and CDR2 (germline): SGHTA, FQGNSA. Input material: naive CD4+ T cells from blood. The clonotype comes from a woman aged 40-49 years with type 1 diabetes. The chain uses TRBV7-2 and TRBJ2-5, with a weak D call TRBD1 (5 bases). CDR3: CASSWIREETQYF. CDR3 DNA sequence: TGTGCCAGCAGCTGGATCAGGGAAGAGACCCAGTACTTC.